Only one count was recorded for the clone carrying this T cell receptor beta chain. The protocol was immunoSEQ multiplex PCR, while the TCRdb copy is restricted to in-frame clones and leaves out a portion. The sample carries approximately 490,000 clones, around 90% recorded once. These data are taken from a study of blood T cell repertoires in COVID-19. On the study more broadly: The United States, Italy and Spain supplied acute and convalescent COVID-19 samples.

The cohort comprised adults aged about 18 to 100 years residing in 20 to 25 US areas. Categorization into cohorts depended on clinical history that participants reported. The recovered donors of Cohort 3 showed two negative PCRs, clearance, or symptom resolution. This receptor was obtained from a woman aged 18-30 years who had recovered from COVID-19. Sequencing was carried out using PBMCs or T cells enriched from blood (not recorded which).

CDR3 sequence (DNA): TGCGCCAGCAGCTTGACAGGGGGCGCCGCGGATGAAAAACTGTTTTTT. As protein: CASSLTGGAADEKLFF. The V gene is TRBV5-1, the J gene TRBJ1-4, with 9 bases fitting TRBD1. V dropped 1 base and J dropped 6; count of bases not matched to a gene: 7. CDR1 is SGHRS and CDR2 is YFSETQ in the germline V gene. CDR3 length equals 16 residues.